The 30 T cell receptor beta chains below come from one sample, sequenced in a study of cytotoxic CD8 clonotypes in ibrutinib-treated CLL. Method: immunoSEQ multiplex PCR; TCRdb's copy keeps in-frame clones and lacks some. The sample lists 160,000 or so clones; about 84% were seen once. This specimen was PBMCs, taken after 24 months of ibrutinib treatment. The receptor set was obtained from a human donor with chronic lymphocytic leukemia.

This clone was recorded only once. In DNA form, the CDR3 reads TGTGCCAGCAGCTTAGCCACTAGCGTACCCTACAATGAGCAGTTCTTC. Translation: CASSLATSVPYNEQFF. The V and J genes are TRBV11-2 and TRBJ2-1, with 7 bases lining up with TRBD2. V gave up 1 base and J gave up 2 bases; unmatched junction bases: 5. The length of the CDR3 is 16 residues. CDR1 is SGHAT, CDR2 FQNNGV, per germline.

In its sample, this clone was seen a few times. This chain joins TRBV6-5 and TRBJ2-3; perhaps TRBD2 as D (6 bases). The CDR3 is 14 residues long. The V gene lost 4 bases and the J gene lost 1 base, with 9 bases spanning the gap. Germline V gene lookup returns CDR1 MNHEY and CDR2 SVGAGI. The CDR3 region has the DNA TGTGCCAGCAGTTCACCTAGCGGCACAGATACGCAGTATTTT. It yields the protein CASSSPSGTDTQYF.

CDR3 loop: CASSLGERGYTF. The CDR3 DNA reads as TGTGCCAGCAGTTTGGGGGAACGGGGCTACACCTTC. The chain links TRBV28 to TRBJ1-2; perhaps TRBD1 as D (5 bases). Germline V gene sequence: CDR1 MDHEN, CDR2 SYDVKM. Trimming stripped 3 bases from V and 8 bases from J, with 10 bases between. The CDR3 is 12 residues long.

The V gene is TRBV9, the J gene TRBJ1-6; a weak D match, TRBD1 (5 bases). This CDR3 has 15 amino acids. Deletions cut 4 bases from V and 7 bases from J, with 15 bases between. CDR1 is SGDLS, CDR2 YYNGEE, per germline. The CDR3 region has the DNA TGTGCCAGCAGCACCAGCCCGCGGGGGAATTCACCCCTCCACTTT. Translation: CASSTSPRGNSPLHF.

The chain has TRBV5-8 and TRBJ1-1, with D hard to call. CDR1 SGHTS and CDR2 YDEGEE come from the germline V gene. The CDR3 is 15 amino acids. With 4 bases removed from V and 0 bases from J, the gap between germline ends came to 13 bases. In DNA form, the CDR3 reads TGTGCCAGCAGCGGCAGCCCCGGCTTGAACACTGAAGCTTTCTTT. It is translated as CASSGSPGLNTEAFF.

This chain links TRBV2 with TRBJ2-2; the D gene is possibly TRBD2 (5 bases). V was clipped by 6 bases and J by 1 base, with 6 bases between them. CDR1 is SNHLY and CDR2 is FYNNEI in the germline V gene. There are 13 residues in the CDR3. In DNA form, the CDR3 reads TGTGCCAGCAGGGCGGGGAACACCGGGGAGCTGTTTTTT. Protein sequence: CASRAGNTGELFF.

The chain employs TRBV11-3 and TRBJ1-1; no firm D call. Looked up from germline, CDR1 is SGHNT and CDR2 is YENEEA. Trimming removed 1 base from V and 1 base from J, with 4 bases in between. This CDR3 comprises 13 residues. The chain's CDR3 is CASSLGPNTEAFF. The CDR3 nucleotides are TGTGCCAGCAGCTTAGGCCCGAACACTGAAGCTTTCTTT.

This chain links TRBV30 with TRBJ1-1; D is perhaps TRBD1 (5 bases). This CDR3 comprises 15 residues. CDR1 is GTSNPN and CDR2 is SVGIG in the germline V gene (reference sequence). V was cut by 0 bases and J by 0 bases, with 11 bases left in between. The CDR3 DNA reads as TGTGCCTGGAGTGTACTGGCAGGGATGAACACTGAAGCTTTCTTT. It is translated as CAWSVLAGMNTEAFF.

The count of this clone is one. The chain carries TRBV5-6 and TRBJ2-5, with D hard to call. V lost 0 bases and J lost 3, with 6 bases in between. Germline V gene lookup returns CDR1 SGHDT and CDR2 YYEEEE. CDR3 length: 13 amino acids. The DNA of the CDR3 is TGTGCCAGCAGCTTGGCGGCGGAAGAGACCCAGTACTTC. This sequence encodes CASSLAAEETQYF.

This clone was picked up one time. V gene TRBV7-9 combines with J gene TRBJ2-5; D gene unclear. Trimming stripped 5 bases from V and 3 bases from J, with 13 bases between. Looked up from germline, CDR1 is SEHNR and CDR2 is FQNEAQ (reference sequence). This CDR3 spans 14 amino acids. CDR3 in amino acids: CASSPPLRKETQYF. CDR3 nucleotides: TGTGCCAGCAGCCCCCCCCTCAGAAAAGAGACCCAGTACTTC.

On this clone itself: This specimen includes other DNA sequences encoding the same CDR3. The chain is built from TRBV30 and TRBJ2-7, with D tentatively TRBD2 (7 bases). Germline CDR1 reads GTSNPN; CDR2 reads SVGIG (reference sequence). This CDR3 contains 14 residues. V lost 5 bases to trimming and J lost 2 bases, with 16 bases between them. CDR3 sequence reads: CAWGRGVGAYEQYF. CDR3 sequence (DNA): TGTGCCTGGGGGAGGGGGGTGGGCGCCTACGAGCAGTACTTC.

This sequence joins TRBV5-1 and TRBJ2-7; TRBD1 is a possible D gene (6 bases). This CDR3 is built from 12 residues. Between the trimmed V and J ends, which lost 4 bases and 1 base, there was a span of 6 bases. Per germline, CDR1 SGHRS and CDR2 YFSETQ. The CDR3 protein is CASSTGSYEQYF. The CDR3 DNA follows: TGCGCCAGCAGCACAGGGTCCTACGAGCAGTACTTC.

This chain's CDR3 is CASSVAEGNTKHTQYF. The CDR3 coding sequence is TGTGCCAGCAGCGTAGCTGAGGGAAATACAAAACATACGCAGTATTTT. The genes are TRBV9 and TRBJ2-3, with D tentatively TRBD2 (5 bases). Germline V gives CDR1 SGDLS, CDR2 YYNGEE. V lost 0 bases and J lost 7, with 18 bases in between. The CDR3 is 16 residues long.

The rearrangement links TRBV19 to TRBJ1-4; 10 bases agree with TRBD1. The V gene end was trimmed by 6 bases and the J gene end by 5 bases; junction bases not matched to a gene: 6. Germline V gene lookup returns CDR1 LNHDA and CDR2 SQIVND (reference sequence). This CDR3 is built from 15 residues. In DNA form, the CDR3 reads TGTGCCAGTAGGGAACCGGGACAGGGGAATGAAAAACTGTTTTTT. It encodes CASREPGQGNEKLFF.

This clone turned up a few times. The chain uses TRBV15 and TRBJ1-3, with D unclear. V was shortened by 1 base and J by 4 bases, with 5 bases between the two germline ends. CDR1 and CDR2 from the germline V gene are LNHNV and YYDKDF (reference sequence). CDR3 length equals 13 residues. CDR3: CATSRGTGNTIYF. The CDR3 DNA reads TGTGCCACCAGCAGAGGAACGGGAAACACCATATATTTT.

This clone was detected a few times. The J gene is TRBJ1-1, the V gene TRBV30; D remains ambiguous. Trimming left V 2 bases short and J 6 bases short, with 13 bases between. Looked up from germline, CDR1 is GTSNPN and CDR2 is SVGIG (reference sequence). The CDR3 covers 13 residues. The CDR3 region is CAWSQVRSSEAFF. The CDR3 DNA reads as TGTGCCTGGAGTCAGGTAAGGAGCTCTGAAGCTTTCTTT.

In this sample, this clone turned up a few times. This chain links TRBV30 with TRBJ1-5; D is unresolved. The germline V and J ends were trimmed by 3 bases and 3 bases, with 15 bases remaining between them. Germline V CDR1 and CDR2: GTSNPN, SVGIG (reference sequence). CDR3 size: 15 residues. CDR3 protein: CAWRGGTAINQPQHF. As DNA, the CDR3 is TGTGCCTGGAGAGGAGGAACAGCGATCAATCAGCCCCAGCATTTT.

This clone was seen a handful of times. The chain has TRBV6-1 and TRBJ1-1; TRBD1 is a possible D gene (5 bases). The CDR3 is made up of 14 amino acids. Germline V gene data show CDR1 as MNHNS and CDR2 as SASEGT. Trimming took 9 bases from V and 2 from J, leaving 16 bases between them. CDR3 DNA: TGTGCCAGTCCCCGGACATTCGGAAACACTGAAGCTTTCTTT. Protein product: CASPRTFGNTEAFF.

This chain connects TRBV7-9 to TRBJ2-7, with 7 nucleotides matching TRBD1. Germline CDR1 and CDR2: SEHNR and FQNEAQ (reference sequence). J lost 2 bases, V lost 5 bases, and 6 bases had no gene match. The length of the CDR3 is 14 residues. The CDR3 DNA is TGTGCCAGCAGCCCACGACAGGGAGCCTACGAGCAGTACTTC. Translated, it gives CASSPRQGAYEQYF.

This chain connects TRBV4-1 to TRBJ1-4, with a possible D match to TRBD1 (5 bases). Germline values: CDR1 MGHRA, CDR2 YSYEKL. CDR3 size: 16 residues. Trimming took off 1 base at V and 3 bases at J, with 12 bases between the two ends. CDR3 residues: CASSQASDTSNEKLFF. As DNA, the CDR3 is TGCGCCAGCAGCCAAGCCTCGGACACCTCTAATGAAAAACTGTTTTTT.

In regard to this clone: One end of the junction fails to match germline, which may point to a read error. The rearrangement links TRBV27 to TRBJ2-6; 8 bases agree with TRBD1. The CDR3 is made up of 16 amino acids. Germline V lookup: CDR1 MNHEY, CDR2 SMNVEV (reference sequence). DNA for the CDR3: TGCGCTACGAGGGACAGGCGGAGCTCTGGGGCCAACGTCCTGACTTTC. It is translated as CATRDRRSSGANVLTF.

This clone was detected only once. V and J are TRBV6-6 and TRBJ1-1, with 8 positions matching TRBD1. The CDR3 is made up of 14 amino acids. The germline V gene encodes CDR1 MNHNY and CDR2 SVGAGI (reference sequence). Unmatched junction bases numbered 8, after V lost 6 bases and J lost 5 bases. In DNA, the CDR3 is TGTGCCAGCAGCTGGCAGGGGGCAGGGACTGAAGCTTTCTTT. Translated: CASSWQGAGTEAFF.

V is TRBV28 and J is TRBJ1-5, with a tentative D call TRBD1 (6 bases). The CDR3 contains 16 residues. Germline V gene data show CDR1 as MDHEN and CDR2 as SYDVKM. Trimming took 4 bases from V and 6 from J, leaving 19 bases between them. CDR3 sequence (DNA): TGTGCCAGCAGTTCTAACTGGGGGCGTCTAGGTCAGCCCCAGCATTTT. Amino acid sequence: CASSSNWGRLGQPQHF.

The chain carries TRBV18 and TRBJ1-3; D gene unclear. Germline lookup yields CDR1 KGHSH and CDR2 LQKENI. The CDR3 length is 16 residues. Trimming cost V 7 bases and J 0 bases, with 16 bases left between them. The CDR3 region is CASFNPAESSGNTIYF. The CDR3 nucleotides read TGTGCCAGCTTCAACCCGGCAGAAAGCTCTGGAAACACCATATATTTT.

This clone turned up a few times. This specimen includes other DNA sequences encoding the same CDR3. This rearrangement joins TRBV6-5 to TRBJ1-5; the D gene is possibly TRBD1 (5 bases). CDR1 and CDR2 (germline): MNHEY, SVGAGI. V lost 0 bases and J lost 4, with 10 bases in between. The CDR3 has 15 residues. Here the CDR3 reads CASSYSFGGNQPQHF. The CDR3 nucleotides are TGTGCCAGCAGTTACTCCTTCGGGGGGAATCAGCCCCAGCATTTT.

The rearrangement links TRBV4-3 to TRBJ2-3; possibly TRBD1 for D (6 bases). This CDR3 contains 17 residues. Trimming removed 0 bases at V and 3 bases at J, with 16 bases between. Per germline, CDR1 LGHNA and CDR2 YSLEER. CDR3: CASSQDVIGTLTDTQYF. Written as DNA, the CDR3 is TGCGCCAGCAGCCAAGATGTCATCGGGACACTTACAGATACGCAGTATTTT.

The chain employs TRBV4-2 and TRBJ2-1; 11 bases agree with TRBD2. V was pared by 0 bases and J by 7 bases, with 5 bases of the junction left unmatched. The CDR3 totals 16 residues. The germline gives CDR1 LGHNA, CDR2 YNFKEQ. CDR3 DNA: TGTGCCAGCAGCCAAGATCGGGCTAGCGGGAGGAATGAGCAGTTCTTC. It yields the protein CASSQDRASGRNEQFF.

V and J are TRBV7-8 and TRBJ1-3; 7 bases line up with TRBD1. Unmatched junction bases numbered 5, after V lost 5 bases and J lost 4 bases. Per the germline V gene, CDR1 is SGHVS and CDR2 is FQNEAQ. The CDR3 consists of 14 residues. CDR3 amino acids: CASSQTGSGNTIYF. The CDR3 DNA follows: TGTGCCAGCAGCCAGACAGGGTCCGGAAACACCATATATTTT.

This clone showed up just a few times. CDR3 sequence reads: CASSSSRVEQYF. CDR3 DNA: TGTGCCAGTAGTTCGAGCAGGGTCGAGCAGTACTTC. The chain carries TRBV19 and TRBJ2-7; tentative D call: TRBD1 (5 bases). CDR3 size: 12 residues. Trimming took 5 bases from V and 6 from J, leaving 11 bases between them. The V gene's germline CDR1 is LNHDA and CDR2 SQIVND (reference sequence).

V is TRBV7-9 and J is TRBJ1-5; D is unresolved. Germline CDR1 and CDR2: SEHNR and FQNEAQ (reference sequence). The CDR3 totals 15 residues. Trimming pared 1 base from V and 0 bases from J, leaving 7 bases between. CDR3: CASSLGGYSNQPQHF. The CDR3 coding sequence is TGTGCCAGCAGCTTAGGGGGTTATAGCAATCAGCCCCAGCATTTT.